In this sample, the clone carrying this T cell receptor (beta chain) turned up a few times. V dropped 0 bases and J dropped 11 bases, with 8 bases sitting between them. The V gene's germline CDR1 is SGHRS and CDR2 YFSETQ. The CDR3 consists of 11 residues. Responder cells labeled with CFSE (about 200,000) were co-plated with irradiated stimulator cells labeled with violet dye (about 200,000). The data were obtained in a study of graft-versus-host responses after intestinal transplantation. Findings and limits, study-wide: Among circulating GvH clones, peak levels were associated with early post-transplant declines in HvG clones.

Generated by immunoSEQ multiplex PCR, the TCRdb table keeps only in-frame clones and is missing some. Of under 15,000 clones listed, just over 35% were seen once; the top ten hold 2.3%. The input for sequencing was alloreactive CD8+ T cells from a mixed lymphocyte reaction culture, taken before intestinal transplant. Specified subset: CFSE-low proliferating T cells sorted from roughly six-day pre-transplant mixed lymphocyte reaction (GvH or HvG direction). V usage is TRBV5-1 and J usage is TRBJ1-1; D not certain. The receptor was derived from a human patient who received an intestinal transplant. The CDR3 is CASSLGREAFF. In DNA, the CDR3 is TGCGCCAGCAGCTTGGGGAGGGAGGCTTTCTTT.